This T cell receptor (beta chain) originates from a study of metastatic and nonmetastatic thyroid tumors. Study-level background: It was across blood and tumor or nodule tissue from malignant and benign thyroid patients that repertoires were compared. Overall study results and limits: According to reports, the diversity of TCR beta was significantly higher in malignant thyroid tumors than in benign nodules, and this held in both blood and tumor samples.

This CDR3 has 14 residues. The germline CDR1 and CDR2 sequences are KGHSH and LQKENI. This clone was seen a handful of times. The antigen is not known. This may stem from a read error, because a much larger clone lies one nucleotide away. In the original workflow: Built for papillary thyroid cancer, a distant-metastasis classifier drew on CDR3 differences across clinicopathological groups. TCRdb called clones again from the PCR reads with MiXCR. The V and J calls come from TCRdb's annotation, not from the publication. The sample lists approximately 70,000 clones; approximately 4.1% were seen once. Thyroid surgery had not been preceded by any treatment in any patient.

The chain recombines TRBV18 with TRBJ1-2, with unresolved D. The source of this sequence is a female donor with papillary thyroid cancer or a benign thyroid nodule (not recorded which). Some clones in this sample may be carry-over from other donors' samples. Sequenced: blood. The CDR3 bases are TGTGCCAGCTCACCCGAAGGGAGCTACTATGGCTGCACCTTC. Translation gives CASSPEGSYYGCTF.